The clone carrying this T cell receptor beta chain was picked up a small number of times. V lost 0 bases and J lost 3, with 12 bases in between. Germline values: CDR1 SQVTM, CDR2 ANQGSEA. This CDR3 is 14 amino acids long. This entry is derived from a study of CD8+ T cells in alopecia areata. Described treatment: oral pan-JAK inhibitor, 5-10 mg twice daily. Following RNA extraction, reverse transcription yielded cDNA that acted as the sequencing template. Assay: immunoSEQ multiplex PCR; the TCRdb copy retains only in-frame clones and omits some. Here the sample spans approximately 150,000 clones, approximately 90% being singletons.

This TCR came from a human donor with alopecia areata. The material sequenced was CD8+ T cells sorted from blood, taken at week 4, from a patient treated with tofacitinib. The gene calls are TRBV29-1 and TRBJ2-7; tentative D call: TRBD1 (6 bases). The CDR3 sequence: CSVEERGGDYEQYF. CDR3 DNA sequence: TGCAGCGTTGAAGAGCGAGGGGGTGACTACGAGCAGTACTTC.